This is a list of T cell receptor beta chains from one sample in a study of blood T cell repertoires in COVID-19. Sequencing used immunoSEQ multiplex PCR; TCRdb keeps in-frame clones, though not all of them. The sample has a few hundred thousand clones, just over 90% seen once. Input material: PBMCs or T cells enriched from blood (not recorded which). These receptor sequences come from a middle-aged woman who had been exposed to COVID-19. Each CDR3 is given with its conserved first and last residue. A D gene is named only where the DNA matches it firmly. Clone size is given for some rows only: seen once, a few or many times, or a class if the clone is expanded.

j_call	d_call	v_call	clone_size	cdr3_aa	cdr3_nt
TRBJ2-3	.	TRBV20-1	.	CSASRRATDTQYF	TGCAGTGCTAGTCGGAGGGCCACAGATACGCAGTATTTT
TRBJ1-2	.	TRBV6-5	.	CASSYVGLRGSYGYTF	TGTGCCAGCAGCTACGTCGGCCTCCGGGGGAGCTATGGCTACACCTTC
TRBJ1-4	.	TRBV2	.	CASTLSGGKKLFF	TGTGCCAGCACTCTATCGGGGGGTAAGAAACTGTTTTTT
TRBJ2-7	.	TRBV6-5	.	CATKKREIVYEQYF	TGTGCCACCAAGAAACGGGAGATCGTTTACGAGCAGTACTTC
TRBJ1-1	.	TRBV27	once	CASSLGAVANTEAFF	TGTGCCAGCAGTTTGGGAGCAGTAGCGAACACTGAAGCTTTCTTT
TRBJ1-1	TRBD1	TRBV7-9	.	CAGTGENTEAFF	TGTGCCGGTACAGGGGAAAACACTGAAGCTTTCTTT
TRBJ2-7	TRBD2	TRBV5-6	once	CASSFVAGGYVEQYF	TGTGCCAGCAGCTTCGTAGCGGGAGGGTACGTGGAGCAGTACTTC
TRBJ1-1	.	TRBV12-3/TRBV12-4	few	CASKGVRVAEAFF	TGTGCCAGCAAGGGTGTCAGGGTCGCTGAAGCTTTCTTT
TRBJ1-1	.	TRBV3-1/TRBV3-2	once	CASSPYVGDLAFF	TGTGCCAGCAGCCCCTACGTCGGGGATTTAGCTTTCTTT
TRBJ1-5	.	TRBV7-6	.	CASSLALGQPQHF	TGTGCCAGCAGCTTAGCGCTCGGTCAGCCCCAGCATTTT
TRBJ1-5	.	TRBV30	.	CAWSASSAGPQHF	TGTGCCTGGAGTGCGTCGAGCGCGGGGCCCCAGCATTTT
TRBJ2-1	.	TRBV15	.	CATSRQIYNEQFF	TGTGCCACTTCGCGACAGATATACAATGAGCAGTTCTTC
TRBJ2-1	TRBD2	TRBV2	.	CASNGLAGGTKRDEQFF	TGTGCCAGCAATGGACTAGCGGGAGGCACTAAAAGGGATGAGCAGTTCTTC
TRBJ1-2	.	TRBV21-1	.	CASSKGDRGNGYTF	TGTGCCAGCAGCAAAGGCGACAGGGGAAATGGCTACACCTTC
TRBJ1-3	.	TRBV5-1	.	CASSSRTGNTIYF	TGCGCCAGCTCTTCGAGGACTGGAAACACCATATATTTT
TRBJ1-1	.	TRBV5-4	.	CASSIGGRDTEAFF	TGTGCCAGCAGCATTGGGGGGAGGGACACTGAAGCTTTCTTT
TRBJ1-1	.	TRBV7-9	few	CASSPQAGKIDNTEAFF	TGTGCCAGCAGCCCCCAGGCGGGGAAAATAGATAACACTGAAGCTTTCTTT
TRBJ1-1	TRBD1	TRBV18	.	CASSRTGTGTEAFF	TGTGCCAGCTCCCGGACAGGGACGGGCACTGAAGCTTTCTTT
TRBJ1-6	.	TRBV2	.	CATSSSYNSPLHF	TGTGCCACTAGTAGCTCCTATAATTCACCCCTCCACTTT
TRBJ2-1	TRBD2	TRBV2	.	CASSGGLAKFF	TGTGCCAGCAGCGGGGGACTAGCTAAGTTCTTC
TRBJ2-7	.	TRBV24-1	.	CATSADGGDEQYF	TGTGCCACCAGTGCTGACGGAGGAGACGAGCAGTACTTC
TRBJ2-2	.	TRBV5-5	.	CASSLVAGAATGELFF	TGTGCCAGCAGCTTGGTCGCAGGGGCTGCCACCGGGGAGCTGTTTTTT
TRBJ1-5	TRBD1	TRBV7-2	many	CASSLRQGGNQPQHF	TGTGCCAGCAGCTTAAGACAGGGAGGCAATCAGCCCCAGCATTTT
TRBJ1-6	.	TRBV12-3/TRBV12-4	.	CASSWRASPLHF	TGTGCCAGCAGTTGGCGGGCCTCACCCCTCCACTTT
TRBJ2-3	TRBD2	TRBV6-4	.	CASSDRGLAGARSTQYF	TGTGCCAGCAGTGACCGCGGACTAGCGGGAGCCCGTAGTACGCAGTATTTT
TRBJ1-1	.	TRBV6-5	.	CASTTAVNTEAFF	TGTGCCAGCACCACGGCGGTGAACACTGAAGCTTTCTTT
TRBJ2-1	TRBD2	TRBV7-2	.	CASSVSSGSWVEQFF	TGTGCCAGCAGCGTCTCTAGCGGGAGTTGGGTTGAGCAGTTCTTC
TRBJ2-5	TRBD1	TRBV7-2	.	CASRPGGAGETQYF	TGTGCCAGCAGGCCAGGGGGCGCGGGAGAGACCCAGTACTTC
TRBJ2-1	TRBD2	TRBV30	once	CAWKLAGGLSYNEQFF	TGTGCCTGGAAACTAGCGGGAGGTCTCTCCTACAATGAGCAGTTCTTC
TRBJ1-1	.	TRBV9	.	CASSRAAGMNTEAFF	TGTGCCAGCAGCCGGGCGGCGGGTATGAACACTGAAGCTTTCTTT
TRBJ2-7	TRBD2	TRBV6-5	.	CASSYSAGVAYEQYF	TGTGCCAGCAGTTACTCGGCGGGAGTGGCTTACGAGCAGTACTTC
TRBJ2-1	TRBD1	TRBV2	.	CASSVGTGGNEQFF	TGTGCCAGCAGCGTCGGGACAGGGGGCAATGAGCAGTTCTTC
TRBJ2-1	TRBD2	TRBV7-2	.	CASSLVTSGNEQFF	TGTGCCAGCAGCTTAGTAACTAGCGGGAATGAGCAGTTCTTC
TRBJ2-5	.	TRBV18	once	CASSPGHTAETQYF	TGTGCCAGCTCCCCCGGACACACGGCAGAGACCCAGTACTTC
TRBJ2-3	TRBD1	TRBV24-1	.	CATSDFLQGASTDTQYF	TGTGCCACCAGTGATTTTCTTCAGGGGGCATCGACAGATACGCAGTATTTT
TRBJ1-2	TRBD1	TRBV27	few	CASSRDRIGYGYTF	TGTGCCAGCAGTCGGGACAGGATCGGGTATGGCTACACCTTC
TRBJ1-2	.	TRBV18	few	CASSPQGNYGYTF	TGTGCCAGCTCACCCCAGGGGAACTATGGCTACACCTTC
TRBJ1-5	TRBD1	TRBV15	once	CATSPWDRINQPQHF	TGTGCCACCAGCCCCTGGGACAGGATCAATCAGCCCCAGCATTTT
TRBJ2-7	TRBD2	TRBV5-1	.	CASSRSGRARDEQYF	TGCGCCAGCAGCCGTAGCGGGAGGGCGAGGGACGAGCAGTACTTC
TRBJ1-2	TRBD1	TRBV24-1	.	CATSARTGTNYGYTF	TGTGCCACCAGTGCCAGGACAGGGACCAACTATGGCTACACCTTC
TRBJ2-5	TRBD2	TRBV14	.	CASSQVSGSVQETQYF	TGTGCCAGCAGCCAAGTTAGCGGGAGCGTGCAAGAGACCCAGTACTTC
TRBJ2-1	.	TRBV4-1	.	CASSHGDFHSERNEQFF	TGCGCCAGCAGCCATGGGGACTTCCACTCCGAGAGGAATGAGCAGTTCTTC
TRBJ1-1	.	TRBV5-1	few	CASSLVGGRGRNEAFF	TGCGCCAGCAGCTTGGTAGGAGGGAGAGGACGGAATGAAGCTTTCTTT
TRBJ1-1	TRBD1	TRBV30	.	CAWSVRFKDRGNTEAFF	TGTGCCTGGAGTGTACGTTTTAAGGACAGGGGGAACACTGAAGCTTTCTTT
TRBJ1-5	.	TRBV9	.	CASSPAGNNQPQHF	TGTGCCAGCAGCCCAGCAGGGAACAATCAGCCCCAGCATTTT
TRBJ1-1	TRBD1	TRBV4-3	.	CASSLGQGLYGAEAFF	TGCGCCAGCAGCCTGGGACAGGGGCTCTACGGGGCTGAAGCTTTCTTT
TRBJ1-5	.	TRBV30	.	CAWSDSVNQPQHF	TGTGCCTGGAGTGACAGTGTTAATCAGCCCCAGCATTTT
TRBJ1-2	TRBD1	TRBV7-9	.	CASSLGIDRVHGYTF	TGTGCCAGCAGCTTAGGAATCGACAGGGTGCATGGCTACACCTTC
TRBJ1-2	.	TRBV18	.	CASSQQGSKNGYTF	TGTGCCAGCTCACAGCAGGGAAGTAAAAATGGCTACACCTTC
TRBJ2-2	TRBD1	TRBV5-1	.	CASSQGETGELFF	TGCGCCAGCAGTCAGGGGGAAACCGGGGAGCTGTTTTTT